This TCR beta chain originates from a study of blood T cell repertoires in COVID-19. Study-wide context: The samples span acute and convalescent COVID-19 from the United States, Italy and Spain. Sample material is recorded as cDNA or gDNA derived from T cells, B-cell-depleted T cells, or PBMCs.

V was cut by 8 bases and J by 5 bases, with 10 bases left in between. This CDR3 has 12 residues. The germline V gene has CDR1 ENHRY and CDR2 SYGVKD. In the authors' workflow: Counts of nucleated cells, estimated from reference gene primer amplification, were obtained. The repertoire was sequenced with immunoSEQ multiplex PCR; TCRdb's copy has only in-frame clones and lacks some. That table gives V, J and clone size, and the DNA gave D and trimming. The repertoire holds about 160,000 clones, with 81% as singletons. This clone was picked up a small number of times. The V gene is TRBV10-3, the J gene TRBJ1-5; the D gene is possibly TRBD1 (6 bases). The sample consisted of peripheral blood. The sequence derives from a human donor in a cohort sampled during active COVID-19. The CDR3 nucleotides read TGTGCCATCGCGGGGGCGGATCAGCCCCAGCATTTT. Its protein is CAIAGADQPQHF.